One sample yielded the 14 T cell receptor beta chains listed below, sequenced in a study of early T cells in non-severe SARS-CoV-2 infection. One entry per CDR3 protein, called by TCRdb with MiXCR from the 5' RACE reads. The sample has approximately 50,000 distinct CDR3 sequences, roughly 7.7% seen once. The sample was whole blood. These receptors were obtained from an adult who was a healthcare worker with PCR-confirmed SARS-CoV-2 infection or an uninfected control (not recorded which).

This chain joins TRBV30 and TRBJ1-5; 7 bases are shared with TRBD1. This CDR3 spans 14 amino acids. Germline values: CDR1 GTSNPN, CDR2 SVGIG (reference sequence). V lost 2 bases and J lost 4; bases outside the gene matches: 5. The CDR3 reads CAWSTGAANQPQHF. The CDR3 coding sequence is TGTGCCTGGAGTACAGGGGCAGCAAATCAGCCCCAGCATTTT. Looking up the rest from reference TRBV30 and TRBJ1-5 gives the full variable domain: SQTIHQWPATLVQPVGSPLSLECTVEGTSNPNLYWYRQAAGRGLQLLFYSVGIGQISSEVPQNLSASRPQDRQFILSSKKLLLSDSGFYLCAWSTGAANQPQHFGDGTRLSIL.

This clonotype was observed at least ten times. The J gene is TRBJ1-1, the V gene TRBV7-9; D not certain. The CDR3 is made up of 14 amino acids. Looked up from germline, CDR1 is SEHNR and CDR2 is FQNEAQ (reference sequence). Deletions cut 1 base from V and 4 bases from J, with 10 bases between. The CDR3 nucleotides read TGTGCCAGCAGCTTAGGGCAGGCGGTCACTGAAGCTTTCTTT. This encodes CASSLGQAVTEAFF.

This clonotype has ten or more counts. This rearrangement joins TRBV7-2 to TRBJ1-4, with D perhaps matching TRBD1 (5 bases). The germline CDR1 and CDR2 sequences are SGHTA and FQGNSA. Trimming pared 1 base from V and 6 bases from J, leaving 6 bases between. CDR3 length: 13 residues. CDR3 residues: CASSLVGDEKLFF. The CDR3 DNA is TGTGCCAGCAGCTTAGTAGGGGATGAAAAACTGTTTTTT.

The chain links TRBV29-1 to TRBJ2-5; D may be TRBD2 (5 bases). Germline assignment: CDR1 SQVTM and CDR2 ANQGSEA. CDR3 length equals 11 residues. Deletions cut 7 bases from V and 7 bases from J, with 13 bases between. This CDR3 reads CSGRTSRTQYF. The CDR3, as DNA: TGCAGCGGGAGGACCTCGCGGACCCAGTACTTC.

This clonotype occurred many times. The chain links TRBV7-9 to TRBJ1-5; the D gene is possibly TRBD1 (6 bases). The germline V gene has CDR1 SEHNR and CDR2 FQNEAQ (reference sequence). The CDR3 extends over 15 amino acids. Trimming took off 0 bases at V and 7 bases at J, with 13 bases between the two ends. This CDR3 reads CASSLAIRGTQPQHF. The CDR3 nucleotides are TGTGCCAGCAGCTTAGCGATCAGGGGAACGCAGCCCCAGCATTTT. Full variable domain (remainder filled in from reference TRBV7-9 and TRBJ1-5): DTGVSQNPRHKITKRGQNVTFRCDPISEHNRLYWYRQTLGQGPEFLTYFQNEAQLEKSRLLSDRFSAERPKGSFSTLEIQRTEQGDSAMYLCASSLAIRGTQPQHFGDGTRLSIL.

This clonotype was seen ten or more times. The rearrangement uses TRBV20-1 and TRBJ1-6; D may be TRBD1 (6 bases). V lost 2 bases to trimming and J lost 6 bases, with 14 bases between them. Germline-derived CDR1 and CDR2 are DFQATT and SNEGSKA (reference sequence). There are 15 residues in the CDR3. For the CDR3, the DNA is TGCAGTGCTAGACCCAGAGGGGGGCCTAATTCACCCCTCCACTTT. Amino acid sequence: CSARPRGGPNSPLHF.

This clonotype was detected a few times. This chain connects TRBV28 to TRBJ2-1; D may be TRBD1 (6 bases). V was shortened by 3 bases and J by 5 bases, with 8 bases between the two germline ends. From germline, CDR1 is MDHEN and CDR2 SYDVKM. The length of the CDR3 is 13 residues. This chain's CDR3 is CASSFGTNNEQFF. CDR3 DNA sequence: TGTGCCAGCAGTTTTGGGACAAACAATGAGCAGTTCTTC.

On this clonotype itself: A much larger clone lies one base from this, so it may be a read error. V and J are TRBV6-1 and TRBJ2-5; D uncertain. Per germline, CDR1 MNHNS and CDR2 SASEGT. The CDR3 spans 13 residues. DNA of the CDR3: TGTGCCAGCAGTGCACAGAACCAAGATACCCAGTACTTC. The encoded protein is CASSAQNQDTQYF.

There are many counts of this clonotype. CDR3 residues: CASSPPLTDTQYF. CDR3 coding DNA: TGTGCCAGCTCACCACCCCTGACAGATACGCAGTATTTT. The chain carries TRBV18 and TRBJ2-3; no definite D call. The germline CDR1 and CDR2 sequences are KGHSH and LQKENI. The CDR3 totals 13 residues. With 0 bases removed from V and 3 bases from J, the gap between germline ends came to 4 bases.

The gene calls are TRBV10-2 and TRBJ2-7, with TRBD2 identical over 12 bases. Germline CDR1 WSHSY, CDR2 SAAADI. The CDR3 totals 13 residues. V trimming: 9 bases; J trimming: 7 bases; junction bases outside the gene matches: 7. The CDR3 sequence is CASSSGGAIEQYF. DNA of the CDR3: TGCGCCAGTTCTAGCGGGGGGGCCATTGAGCAGTACTTC.

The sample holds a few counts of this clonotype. The CDR3 region has the DNA TGTGCCAGCAGTGACTCGAGCGGGTCTTTCAATGAGCAGTTCTTC. This codes for CASSDSSGSFNEQFF. The chain links TRBV6-4 to TRBJ2-1; D might be TRBD2 (6 bases). The CDR3 contains 15 residues. Looked up from germline, CDR1 is MRHNA and CDR2 is SNTAGT. V shed 0 bases and J shed 6 bases, with 12 bases lying between them.

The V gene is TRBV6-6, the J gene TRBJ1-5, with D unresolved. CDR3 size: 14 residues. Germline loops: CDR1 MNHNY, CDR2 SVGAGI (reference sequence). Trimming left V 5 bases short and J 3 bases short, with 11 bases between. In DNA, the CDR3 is TGTGCCAGCAGTACGGACGGCACCAATCAGCCCCAGCATTTT. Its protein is CASSTDGTNQPQHF.

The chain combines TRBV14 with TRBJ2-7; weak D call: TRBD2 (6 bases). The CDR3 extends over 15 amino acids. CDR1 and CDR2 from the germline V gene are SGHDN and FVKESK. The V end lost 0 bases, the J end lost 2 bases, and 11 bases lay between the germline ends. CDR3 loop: CASSQERDNAYEQYF. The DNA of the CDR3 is TGTGCCAGCAGCCAAGAGCGGGATAACGCCTACGAGCAGTACTTC. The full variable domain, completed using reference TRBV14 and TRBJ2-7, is EAGVTQFPSHSVIEKGQTVTLRCDPISGHDNLYWYRRVMGKEIKFLLHFVKESKQDESGMPNNRFLAERTGGTYSTLKVQPAELEDSGVYFCASSQERDNAYEQYFGPGTRLTVT.

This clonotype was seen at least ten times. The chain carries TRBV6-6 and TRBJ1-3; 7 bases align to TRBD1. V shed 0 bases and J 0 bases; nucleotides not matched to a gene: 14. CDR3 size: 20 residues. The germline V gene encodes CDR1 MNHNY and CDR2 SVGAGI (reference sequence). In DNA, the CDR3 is TGTGCCAGCAGTTACTCGAGGTCCTTTTGGGACAGCAACTCTGGAAACACCATATATTTT. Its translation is CASSYSRSFWDSNSGNTIYF.